This T cell receptor (beta chain) was captured by sequencing in a study of blood T cell repertoires in COVID-19. Whole-study context: COVID-19 samples, acute and convalescent, were from the United States, Italy and Spain. PBMCs, B-cell-depleted T cells, or T cells provided the cDNA or gDNA that made up the material.

Germline V CDR1 and CDR2: SGHRS, YFSETQ. The ends lost 5 bases at V and 1 base at J; junction bases unmatched: 2. This CDR3 region has 15 residues. Per the original methods: How many nucleated cells were present was estimated from reference gene primer amplification. Clones were sequenced by immunoSEQ multiplex PCR, and TCRdb holds only the in-frame ones, with some missing. Clonal size and the V and J genes are those of that table, whereas D and trimming came from the DNA. Altogether 300,000 or so clones are present, about 87% being singletons, with the ten largest covering roughly 3.7%. The source is a woman aged 40 to 55 with acute or convalescent COVID-19. This sequence joins TRBV5-1 and TRBJ1-6; 8 bases match TRBD1. The material sequenced was peripheral blood. The DNA of the CDR3 is TGCGCCAGCAGGGACAGGGAATCCTATAATTCACCCCTCCACTTT. It specifies CASRDRESYNSPLHF.